The clone carrying this T cell receptor beta chain was detected only a few times. Its cognate antigen is unknown. Through Arm-PCR of CDR3 regions and iRepertoire HTBI primers, TCR beta libraries were built. In the original processing: Identification of gene segments yielded around 64 TRBV and about 14 TRBJ across samples. TCRdb re-called the multiplex PCR reads through MiXCR, storing one row per CDR3 protein. The V and J calls and clone size are TCRdb's, not the authors'. The profile shows hundreds of thousands of distinct CDR3 sequences, roughly 16% of them singletons. Germline-derived CDR1 and CDR2 are SGHRS and YFSETQ. The CDR3 is 15 residues long. Trimming removed 4 bases from V and 2 bases from J, with 15 bases in between. Time point noted: newly diagnosed GD, antithyroid drugs for less than 3 months. Isolated PBMC RNA provided the starting material for the TCR library. This entry comes from a study of regulatory T cells in long-lasting Graves disease. Study-level findings and limits: Newly diagnosed Graves' patients had higher TCR diversity than persistent ones. Persistent disease preferred TRBV28, TRBJ1-2 and TRBJ2-5.

These data also formed part of another study, on T cells in Graves' hyperthyroidism and ophthalmopathy.

The V gene is TRBV5-1, the J gene TRBJ2-5, with D tentatively TRBD1 (6 bases). The sample was peripheral blood mononuclear cells (PBMCs), taken at new diagnosis, from a patient treated with antithyroid drugs. The sequence derives from a woman aged 25 to 39 with Graves disease. The CDR3 protein is CASSPAATGQETQYF. CDR3 DNA sequence: TGCGCCAGCAGCCCAGCGGCGACAGGACAAGAGACCCAGTACTTC.